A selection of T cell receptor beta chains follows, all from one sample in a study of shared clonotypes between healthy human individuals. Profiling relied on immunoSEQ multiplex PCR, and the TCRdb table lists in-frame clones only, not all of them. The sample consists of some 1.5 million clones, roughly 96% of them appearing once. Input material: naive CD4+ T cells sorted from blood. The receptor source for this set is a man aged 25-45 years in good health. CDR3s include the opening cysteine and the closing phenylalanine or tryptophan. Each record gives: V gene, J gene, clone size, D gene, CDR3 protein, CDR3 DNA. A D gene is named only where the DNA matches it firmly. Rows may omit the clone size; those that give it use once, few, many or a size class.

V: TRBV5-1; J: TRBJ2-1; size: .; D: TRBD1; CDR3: CASSSTGGGYNEQFF; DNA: TGCGCCAGCAGCTCGACAGGGGGAGGCTACAATGAGCAGTTCTTC
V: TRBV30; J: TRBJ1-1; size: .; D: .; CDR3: CAWSLGGTEAFF; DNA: TGTGCCTGGAGTTTAGGGGGCACTGAAGCTTTCTTT
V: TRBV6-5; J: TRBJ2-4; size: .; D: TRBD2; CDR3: CASSSGGLAKNIQYF; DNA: TGTGCCAGCAGCTCGGGGGGGTTGGCCAAAAACATTCAGTACTTC
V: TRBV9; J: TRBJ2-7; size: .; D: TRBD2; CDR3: CASSAGTSGLYEQYF; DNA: TGTGCCAGCAGCGCTGGGACTAGCGGGCTCTACGAGCAGTACTTC
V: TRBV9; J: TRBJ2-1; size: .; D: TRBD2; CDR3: CASSPGGSSNEQFF; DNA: TGTGCCAGCAGCCCCGGCGGGAGCTCTAATGAGCAGTTCTTC
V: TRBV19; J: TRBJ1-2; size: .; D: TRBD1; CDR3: CASGDGQGAWGYTF; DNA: TGTGCCAGTGGTGACGGGCAGGGGGCGTGGGGCTACACCTTC
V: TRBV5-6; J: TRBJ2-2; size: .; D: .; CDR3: CASSPDISNTGELFF; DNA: TGTGCCAGCAGCCCGGACATCTCGAACACCGGGGAGCTGTTTTTT
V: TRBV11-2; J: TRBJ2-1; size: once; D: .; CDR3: CASSLENGYYNEQFF; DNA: TGTGCCAGCAGCTTAGAAAATGGGTACTACAATGAGCAGTTCTTC
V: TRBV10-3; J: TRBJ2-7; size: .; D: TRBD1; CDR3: CAISGGDRYEQYF; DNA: TGTGCCATCAGTGGAGGGGACAGGTACGAGCAGTACTTC
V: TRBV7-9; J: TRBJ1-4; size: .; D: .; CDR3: CASSLSSATLREKLFF; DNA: TGTGCCAGCAGCTTATCGTCCGCCACCCTACGTGAAAAACTGTTTTTT
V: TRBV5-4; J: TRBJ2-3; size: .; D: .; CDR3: CASSQGYPTDTQYF; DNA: TGTGCCAGCAGCCAGGGATACCCCACAGATACGCAGTATTTT
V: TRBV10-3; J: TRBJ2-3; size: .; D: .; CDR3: CAISEAGSTDTQYF; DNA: TGTGCCATCAGTGAGGCGGGGAGCACAGATACGCAGTATTTT
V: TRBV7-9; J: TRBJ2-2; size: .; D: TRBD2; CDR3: CASSLGTSGRRNTGELFF; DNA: TGTGCCAGCAGCTTGGGGACTAGCGGGAGGCGCAACACCGGGGAGCTGTTTTTT
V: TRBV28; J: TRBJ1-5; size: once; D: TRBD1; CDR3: CASSSMGQGYQPQHF; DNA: TGTGCCAGCAGTTCAATGGGACAGGGATATCAGCCCCAGCATTTT
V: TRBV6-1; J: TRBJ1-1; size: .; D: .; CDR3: CASRGLITEAFF; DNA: TGTGCCAGCAGGGGTCTAATCACTGAAGCTTTCTTT
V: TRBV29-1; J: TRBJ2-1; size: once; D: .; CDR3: CSVAGDSYNEQFF; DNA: TGCAGCGTTGCGGGGGACTCCTACAATGAGCAGTTCTTC
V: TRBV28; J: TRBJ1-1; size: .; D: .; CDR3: CASREGGSEAFF; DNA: TGTGCCAGCAGAGAAGGAGGATCTGAAGCTTTCTTT
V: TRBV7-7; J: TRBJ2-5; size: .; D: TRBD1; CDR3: CASSLVAGGQETQYF; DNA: TGTGCTAGCAGCTTAGTGGCAGGGGGCCAAGAGACCCAGTACTTC
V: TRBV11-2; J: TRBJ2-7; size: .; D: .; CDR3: CASSLHPPIEQYF; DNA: TGTGCCAGCAGCTTACACCCCCCTATCGAGCAGTACTTC
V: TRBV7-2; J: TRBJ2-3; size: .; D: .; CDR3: CASSLGRGADTQYF; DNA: TGTGCCAGCAGCTTGGGCAGGGGAGCAGATACGCAGTATTTT
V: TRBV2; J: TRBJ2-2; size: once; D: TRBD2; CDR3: CASSAVGGPVRELFF; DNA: TGTGCCAGCAGTGCAGTGGGAGGGCCCGTCCGGGAGCTGTTTTTT
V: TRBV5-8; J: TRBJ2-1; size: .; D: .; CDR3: CASIMGPSYNEQFF; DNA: TGTGCCAGCATAATGGGGCCCTCCTACAATGAGCAGTTCTTC
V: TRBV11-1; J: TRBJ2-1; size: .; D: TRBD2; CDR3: CASSLGTSGAEQFF; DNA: TGTGCCAGCAGCTTGGGTACTAGCGGTGCCGAGCAGTTCTTC
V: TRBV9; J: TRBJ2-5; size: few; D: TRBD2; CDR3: CASSARLAGGPGETQYF; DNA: TGTGCCAGCAGCGCCCGACTAGCGGGAGGGCCGGGAGAGACCCAGTACTTC
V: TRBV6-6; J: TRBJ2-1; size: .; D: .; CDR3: CASSYSMGNEQFF; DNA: TGTGCCAGCAGTTACTCGATGGGCAATGAGCAGTTCTTC
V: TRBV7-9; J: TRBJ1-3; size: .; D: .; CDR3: CASRILGSSGNTIYF; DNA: TGTGCCAGCAGAATCCTTGGGAGCTCTGGAAACACCATATATTTT
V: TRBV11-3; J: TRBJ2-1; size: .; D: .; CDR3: CASSLELLETGNNEQFF; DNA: TGTGCCAGCAGCTTAGAGCTACTAGAGACGGGGAACAATGAGCAGTTCTTC
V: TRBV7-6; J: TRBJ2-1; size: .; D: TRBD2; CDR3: CASSLVSGSYNEQFF; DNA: TGTGCCAGCAGCTTAGTTAGCGGGAGTTACAATGAGCAGTTCTTC
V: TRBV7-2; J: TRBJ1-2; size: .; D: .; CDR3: CASSFLRGNVSSYGYTF; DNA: TGTGCCAGCAGCTTCCTCAGGGGTAATGTTAGTTCCTATGGCTACACCTTC
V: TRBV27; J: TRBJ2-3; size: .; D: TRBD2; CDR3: CASSPFRGVQYF; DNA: TGTGCCAGCAGTCCCTTCCGGGGGGTGCAGTATTTT
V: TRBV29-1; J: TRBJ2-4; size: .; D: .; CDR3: CSVAGDGSGNIQYF; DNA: TGCAGCGTTGCCGGAGACGGCAGTGGGAACATTCAGTACTTC
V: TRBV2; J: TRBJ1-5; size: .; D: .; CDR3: CASSEARQPQHF; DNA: TGTGCCAGCAGTGAAGCGCGACAGCCCCAGCATTTT
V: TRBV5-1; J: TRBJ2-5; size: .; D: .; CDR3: CASSPLLGEQTQYF; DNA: TGCGCCAGCAGCCCTTTGCTGGGGGAACAGACCCAGTACTTC
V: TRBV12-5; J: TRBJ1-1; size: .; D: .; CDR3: CASGLGAGRHTEAFF; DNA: TGTGCTAGTGGTTTGGGGGCAGGGCGGCACACTGAAGCTTTCTTT
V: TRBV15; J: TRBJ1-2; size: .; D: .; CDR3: CATSRDQAGYTF; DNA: TGTGCCACCAGCAGAGATCAGGCCGGCTACACCTTC
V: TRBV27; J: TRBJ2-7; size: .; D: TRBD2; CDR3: CASSSGRGGSSEQYF; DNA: TGTGCCAGCAGTTCCGGACGGGGGGGGTCATCCGAGCAGTACTTC
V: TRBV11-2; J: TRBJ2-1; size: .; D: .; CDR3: CASSTSTGGYNEQFF; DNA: TGTGCCAGCAGCACCTCGACGGGCGGGTACAATGAGCAGTTCTTC
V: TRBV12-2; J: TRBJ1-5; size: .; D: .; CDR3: CASRLAKGGGQPQHF; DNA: TGTGCAAGTCGCTTAGCGAAGGGGGGTGGACAGCCCCAGCATTTT
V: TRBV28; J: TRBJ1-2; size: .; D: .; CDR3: CASSRGVSYGYTF; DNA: TGTGCCAGCAGTCGCGGGGTCAGCTATGGCTACACCTTC
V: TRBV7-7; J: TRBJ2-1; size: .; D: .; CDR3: CASSLDPGSYNEQFF; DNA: TGTGCTAGCAGCTTAGACCCGGGGTCCTACAATGAGCAGTTCTTC
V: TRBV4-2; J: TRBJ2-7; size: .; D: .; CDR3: CASSQDRGTSYEQYF; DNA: TGTGCCAGCAGCCAAGATCGGGGGACCTCCTACGAGCAGTACTTC
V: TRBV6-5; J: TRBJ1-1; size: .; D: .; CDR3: CASSYSGGEAFF; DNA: TGTGCCAGCAGTTACTCAGGCGGGGAAGCTTTCTTT
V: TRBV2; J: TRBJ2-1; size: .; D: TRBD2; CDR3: CASTYIGKTSVLLVYEQFF; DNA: TGTGCCAGCACCTACATAGGGAAGACTAGCGTTCTTCTCGTCTATGAGCAGTTCTTC
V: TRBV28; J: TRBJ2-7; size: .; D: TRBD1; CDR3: CASSLWDRVNEQYF; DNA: TGTGCCAGCAGTTTATGGGACAGGGTCAACGAGCAGTACTTC
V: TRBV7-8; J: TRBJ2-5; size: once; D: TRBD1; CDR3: CASSLVGGQGAQETQYF; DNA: TGTGCCAGCAGCTTAGTGGGTGGACAGGGGGCCCAAGAGACCCAGTACTTC
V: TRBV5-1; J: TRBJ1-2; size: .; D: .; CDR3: CASSLGIYGYTF; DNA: TGCGCCAGCAGCTTGGGCATCTATGGCTACACCTTC
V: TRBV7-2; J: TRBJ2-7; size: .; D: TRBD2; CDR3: CASSSEAGVSYEQYF; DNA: TGTGCCAGCAGCTCTGAAGCGGGAGTGTCCTACGAGCAGTACTTC
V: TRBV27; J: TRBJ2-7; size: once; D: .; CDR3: CASSFSAGNEQYF; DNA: TGTGCCAGCAGTTTTTCGGCGGGAAACGAGCAGTACTTC
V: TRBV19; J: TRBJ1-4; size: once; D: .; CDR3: CASSPTGTPNEKLFF; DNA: TGTGCCAGTAGCCCAACGGGGACCCCTAATGAAAAACTGTTTTTT
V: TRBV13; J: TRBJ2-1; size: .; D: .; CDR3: CASRGFHEQFF; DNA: TGTGCCAGCAGGGGATTCCATGAGCAGTTCTTC
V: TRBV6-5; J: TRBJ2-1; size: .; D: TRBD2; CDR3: CASSYASGINNEQFF; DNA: TGTGCCAGCAGTTACGCTAGCGGGATCAACAATGAGCAGTTCTTC
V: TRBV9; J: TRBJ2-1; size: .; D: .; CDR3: CASSGTGGSSYNEQFF; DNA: TGTGCCAGCAGCGGTACGGGCGGTAGCTCCTACAATGAGCAGTTCTTC
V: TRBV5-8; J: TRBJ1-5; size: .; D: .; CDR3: CASSPWAGQGNQPQHF; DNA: TGTGCCAGCAGCCCGTGGGCCGGGCAGGGTAATCAGCCCCAGCATTTT
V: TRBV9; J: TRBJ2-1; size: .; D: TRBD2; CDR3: CASSVGSLAGVNEQFF; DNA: TGTGCCAGCAGCGTAGGAAGTCTAGCGGGAGTCAATGAGCAGTTCTTC
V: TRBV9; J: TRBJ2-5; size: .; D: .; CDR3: CASSAGTYQETQYF; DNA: TGTGCCAGCAGCGCAGGGACCTACCAAGAGACCCAGTACTTC
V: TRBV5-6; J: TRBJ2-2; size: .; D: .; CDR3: CASSLEVRLLNTGELFF; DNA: TGTGCCAGCAGCTTGGAGGTCCGTCTCCTGAACACCGGGGAGCTGTTTTTT
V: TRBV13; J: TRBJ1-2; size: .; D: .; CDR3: CASSRTGGSYGYTF; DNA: TGTGCCAGCAGCAGAACGGGGGGGTCCTATGGCTACACCTTC